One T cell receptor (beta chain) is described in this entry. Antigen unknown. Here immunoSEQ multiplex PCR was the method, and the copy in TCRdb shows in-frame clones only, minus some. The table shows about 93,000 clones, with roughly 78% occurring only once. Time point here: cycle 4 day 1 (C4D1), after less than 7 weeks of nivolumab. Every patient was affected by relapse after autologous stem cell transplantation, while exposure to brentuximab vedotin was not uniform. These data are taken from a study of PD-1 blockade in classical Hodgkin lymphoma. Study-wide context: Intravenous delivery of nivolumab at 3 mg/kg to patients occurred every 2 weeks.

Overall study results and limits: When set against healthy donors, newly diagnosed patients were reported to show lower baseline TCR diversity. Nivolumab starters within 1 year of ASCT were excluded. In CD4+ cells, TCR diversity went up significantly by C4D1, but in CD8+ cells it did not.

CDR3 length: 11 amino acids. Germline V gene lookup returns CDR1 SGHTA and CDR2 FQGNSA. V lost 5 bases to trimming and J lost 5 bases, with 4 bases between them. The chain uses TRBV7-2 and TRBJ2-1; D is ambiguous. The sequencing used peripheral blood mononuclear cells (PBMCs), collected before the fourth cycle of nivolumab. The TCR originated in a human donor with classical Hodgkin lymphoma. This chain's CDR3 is CASSPHNEQFF. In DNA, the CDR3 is TGTGCCAGCAGCCCTCACAATGAGCAGTTCTTC.